This is a list of T cell receptor beta chains from one sample in a study of shared clonotypes between healthy human individuals. Libraries were prepared by immunoSEQ multiplex PCR; TCRdb keeps only in-frame clonotypes and omits some of them. The sample lists roughly 2,500,000 clones, approximately 94% occurring once. Sequenced material: naive CD4+ T cells from PBMCs. The receptors were gathered from a man in his late teens or twenties in good health. Some clones in this sample may be carry-over from other donors' samples. Both conserved end residues are part of each CDR3. D genes are given only for firm matches. Clone size is shown for a subset of rows, as once, few, many or a class of expanded clone.

j_call d_call v_call clone_size cdr3_nt cdr3_aa
TRBJ1-2 TRBD1 TRBV6-5 few TGTGCCAGCAGAGGGACAGGGAACTATGGCTACACCTTC CASRGTGNYGYTF
TRBJ1-2 . TRBV6-1 . TGTGCCAGCAGCGTCCTCGGGACTTTCAACTATGGCTACACCTTC CASSVLGTFNYGYTF
TRBJ1-3 . TRBV6-1 . TGTGCCAGCAGTGTTGGGGGATGGGTCCCTTCTGGAAACACCATATATTTT CASSVGGWVPSGNTIYF
TRBJ1-4 TRBD1 TRBV30 . TGTGCCTGGGGGATTCCAGGGGGCGCGGAAAAACTGTTTTTT CAWGIPGGAEKLFF
TRBJ1-3 . TRBV7-6 . TGTGCCAGCAGCTTAGAGTCCCTCTCTGGAAACACCATATATTTT CASSLESLSGNTIYF
TRBJ1-1 . TRBV9 . TGTGCCAGCAGTGACAGAGTGAACACTGAAGCTTTCTTT CASSDRVNTEAFF
TRBJ2-5 TRBD1 TRBV27 . TGTGCCAGCTCAGGGGGGACCCAGTACTTC CASSGGTQYF
TRBJ2-2 . TRBV18 . TGTGCCAGCTCACCACAGTCACGCTCCGGGGAGCTGTTTTTT CASSPQSRSGELFF
TRBJ2-7 . TRBV6-5 . TGTGCCAGCAGTTACTCCCGCGGGCCCTACGAGCAGTACTTC CASSYSRGPYEQYF
TRBJ2-3 TRBD2 TRBV5-5 once TGTGCCAGCAGCTTTCTAGCGGGAATCACAGATACGCAGTATTTT CASSFLAGITDTQYF
TRBJ2-2 . TRBV28 . TGTGCCAGCAGCCGAGGGACCTTGGGAACCGGGGAGCTGTTTTTT CASSRGTLGTGELFF
TRBJ1-2 . TRBV4-2 . TGTGCCAGCAGCCAAGACGGAGGGGTCTATGGCTACACCTTC CASSQDGGVYGYTF
TRBJ2-5 . TRBV19 . TGTGCCAGTAGTATAGTGGTCCAAGAGACCCAGTACTTC CASSIVVQETQYF
TRBJ2-3 TRBD2 TRBV7-3 . TGTGCCAGCAGCTTCACTAGCGGGAGGCCAGATACGCAGTATTTT CASSFTSGRPDTQYF
TRBJ1-2 . TRBV5-1 . TGCGCCAGCAGCTTGGAGGGGAACCATGGCTACACCTTC CASSLEGNHGYTF
TRBJ2-3 . TRBV7-8 . TGTGCCAGCAGCATGTCCGGGGCGTCCCCCGATACGCAGTATTTT CASSMSGASPDTQYF
TRBJ2-5 TRBD1 TRBV9 . TGTGCCAGCAGCGTAAGGGGGGACAGGGTAGAGACCCAGTACTTC CASSVRGDRVETQYF
TRBJ2-7 . TRBV28 . TGTGCCAGCAGTTTTGGCTCGGGGGCAGTCGCAGTCCACGAGCAGTACTTC CASSFGSGAVAVHEQYF
TRBJ2-7 TRBD2 TRBV19 . TGTGCCAGTAGTCTGTCGGGGGGTTATTCCTACGAGCAGTACTTC CASSLSGGYSYEQYF
TRBJ1-4 . TRBV5-1 . TGCGCCAGCAGCCCGGGCGGGGCGCTCAATGAAAAACTGTTTTTT CASSPGGALNEKLFF
TRBJ1-1 TRBD1 TRBV15 . TGTGCCACCAGCAGAGCCCTCGGGACAGGGGGCTCTGAAGCTTTCTTT CATSRALGTGGSEAFF
TRBJ2-1 . TRBV18 . TGTGCCAGCTCACCACCGGGGGGCGCGTCCTACAATGAGCAGTTCTTC CASSPPGGASYNEQFF
TRBJ2-1 . TRBV18 once TGTGCCAGCTCACCACGGCCGGGGAATGAGCAGTTCTTC CASSPRPGNEQFF
TRBJ1-1 TRBD1 TRBV18 . TGTGCCAGCTCGCCGGGACAGGGAAACACTGAAGCTTTCTTT CASSPGQGNTEAFF
TRBJ1-1 TRBD1 TRBV4-1 . TGCGCCAGCAGCCTTCGGACAGGGAACACTGAAGCTTTCTTT CASSLRTGNTEAFF
TRBJ2-7 . TRBV5-4 . TGTGCCAGCAGCTTATCTGGGGGACACGAGCAGTACTTC CASSLSGGHEQYF
TRBJ1-1 . TRBV18 . TGTGCCAGCTCACCCGCGACAGAGAACACTGAAGCTTTCTTT CASSPATENTEAFF
TRBJ2-5 . TRBV18 . TGTGCCAGCTCACCGGGGGGTCTCGAGACCCAGTACTTC CASSPGGLETQYF
TRBJ1-1 . TRBV6-5 . TGTGCCAGCGCTCAGGGCGGCACTGAAGCTTTCTTT CASAQGGTEAFF
TRBJ2-4 . TRBV18 . TGTGCCAGCTCACCGGGGAGAACACGGGACACAGCGCTCGAAGCCAAAAACATTCAGTACTTC CASSPGRTRDTALEAKNIQYF
TRBJ2-1 . TRBV7-9 . TGTGCCAGCAGACTAGTGCAGTCCTACAATGAGCAGTTCTTC CASRLVQSYNEQFF
TRBJ2-1 TRBD2 TRBV7-3 once TGTGCCAGCAGCTTGGGACTAGGGGTCCATGAGCAGTTCTTC CASSLGLGVHEQFF
TRBJ2-5 . TRBV18 once TGTGCCAGCTCTACGATGCGAGAGACCCAGTACTTC CASSTMRETQYF
TRBJ2-7 . TRBV18 . TGTGCCAGCTCACCCACAACCCTGGACCACGAGCAGTACTTC CASSPTTLDHEQYF
TRBJ1-3 . TRBV18 . TGTGCCAGCTCACCATACGGGGTCGGTGGGAGCTCTGGAAACACCATATATTTT CASSPYGVGGSSGNTIYF
TRBJ2-1 TRBD2 TRBV27 once TGTGCCAGCAGGGGACTAGCGGGAGGGCAGTTCAATGAGCAGTTCTTC CASRGLAGGQFNEQFF
TRBJ2-7 . TRBV6-5 . TGTGCCAGCAGCGACCGGGACGCCAACTCCTACGAGCAGTACTTC CASSDRDANSYEQYF
TRBJ1-5 TRBD1 TRBV4-2 . TGTGCCAGCAGCCAAGATTGGGGACAGTTTAATCAGCCCCAGCATTTT CASSQDWGQFNQPQHF
TRBJ1-2 . TRBV7-2 . TGTGCCAGCAGCTTAAGGGCGGCGTCTCCCCATGGCTACACCTTC CASSLRAASPHGYTF
TRBJ2-5 . TRBV10-3 once TGTGCCATCAGCGAGGGACAAGAGACCCAGTACTTC CAISEGQETQYF
TRBJ1-5 . TRBV4-3 . TGCGCCAGCAGCCAAGTATTAGATCAGCCCCAGCATTTT CASSQVLDQPQHF
TRBJ2-7 . TRBV7-2 . TGTGCCAGCAGCTCCACCCGCAGGGACGAGCAGTACTTC CASSSTRRDEQYF
TRBJ1-1 . TRBV25-1 . TGTGCCAGCAGTGGTCCGGGACAAATGAACACTGAAGCTTTCTTT CASSGPGQMNTEAFF
TRBJ1-2 . TRBV11-2 . TGTGCCAGCAGCTTATTTACTAAGGGGAGGGGCCCCTTGTTGGGCTACACCTTC CASSLFTKGRGPLLGYTF
TRBJ2-1 . TRBV11-3 . TGTGCCAGCAGCCCAGCGACTCATGGAGGGCCTCGCGAGCAGTTCTTC CASSPATHGGPREQFF
TRBJ2-5 . TRBV14 few TGTGCCAGCAGCCAAGGAAACCAAGAGACCCAGTACTTC CASSQGNQETQYF
TRBJ2-7 TRBD2 TRBV2 . TGTGCCAGCAGTCCTAGCGGGGGGTACGGGTACTTC CASSPSGGYGYF
TRBJ1-3 TRBD1 TRBV2 . TGTGCCAGCTCAGGGACAGTCTTTGGAAACACCATATATTTT CASSGTVFGNTIYF
TRBJ1-6 . TRBV7-3 once TGTGCCAGCAGCGAACAGAGCTCCTATAATTCACCCCTCCACTTT CASSEQSSYNSPLHF
TRBJ2-1 TRBD1 TRBV5-1 . TGCGCCAGCAGCATAACCGGGACAGGCTATGAGCAGTTCTTC CASSITGTGYEQFF
TRBJ2-2 . TRBV5-1 . TGCGCCAGCAGCCTGTCTGAGGGTGCACTGGAGCTGTTTTTT CASSLSEGALELFF
TRBJ2-7 . TRBV18 . TGTGCCAGCTCACCATTTCGGACAGACTACGAGCAGTACTTC CASSPFRTDYEQYF
TRBJ2-7 . TRBV28 . TGTGCCAGCAGTTTATTTGGCTACCACGAGCAGTACTTC CASSLFGYHEQYF